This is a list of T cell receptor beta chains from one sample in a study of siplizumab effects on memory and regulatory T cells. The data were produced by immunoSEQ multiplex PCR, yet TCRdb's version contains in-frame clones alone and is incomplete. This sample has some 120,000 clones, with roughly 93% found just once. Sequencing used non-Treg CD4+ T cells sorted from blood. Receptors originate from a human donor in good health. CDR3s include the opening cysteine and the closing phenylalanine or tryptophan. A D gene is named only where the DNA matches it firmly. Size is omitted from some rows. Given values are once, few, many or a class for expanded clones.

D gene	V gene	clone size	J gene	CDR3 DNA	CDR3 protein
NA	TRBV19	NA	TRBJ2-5	TGTGCCACGGGCCGGGCACAAGAGACCCAGTACTTC	CATGRAQETQYF
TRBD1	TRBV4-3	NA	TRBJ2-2	TGCGCCAGCAGCCAACAAGACAGGGGCGGGGAGCTGTTTTTT	CASSQQDRGGELFF
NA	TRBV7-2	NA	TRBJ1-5	TGTGCCAGCAGCTTAGAGAAGAATCAGCCCCAGCATTTT	CASSLEKNQPQHF
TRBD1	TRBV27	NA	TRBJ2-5	TGTGCCAGCAGTTTTTGGGACAGGGGGCGGAGGGCCCAGTACTTC	CASSFWDRGRRAQYF
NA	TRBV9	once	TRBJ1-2	TGTGCCAGCAGCGTAGACCCGGGGCGCCCACGCTATGGCTACACCTTC	CASSVDPGRPRYGYTF
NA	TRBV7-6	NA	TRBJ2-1	TGTGCCAGCAGCTTAGGACTACCCTCTACCTACAATGAGCAGTTCTTC	CASSLGLPSTYNEQFF
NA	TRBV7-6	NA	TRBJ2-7	TGTGCCAGCAGCTTAGAGCCGGGACCCCTAATCTACGAGCAGTACTTC	CASSLEPGPLIYEQYF
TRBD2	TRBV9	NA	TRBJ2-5	TGTGCCAGCAGCGTTAGCGGGGGGGCCGTTGAGACCCAGTACTTC	CASSVSGGAVETQYF
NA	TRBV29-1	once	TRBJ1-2	TGCAGCTTCAGTTTACCCGGGGGCTATGGCTACACCTTC	CSFSLPGGYGYTF
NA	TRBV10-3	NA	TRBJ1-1	TGTGCCATCAGTCGGGAGCGGACAGAAGCTTTCTTT	CAISRERTEAFF
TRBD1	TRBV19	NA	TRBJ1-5	TGTGCCAGTAGTATAGGAGGGGGACAGATGGTTTTGTGGCCCCAGCATTTT	CASSIGGGQMVLWPQHF
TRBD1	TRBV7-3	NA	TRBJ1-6	TGTGCCAGCAGCCTACAGGGGCTCGGGGGTAATTCACCCCTCCACTTT	CASSLQGLGGNSPLHF
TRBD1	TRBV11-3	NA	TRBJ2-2	TGTGCCAGCAGCCCAGGACAGGGGGCTGGTGGGGAGCTGTTTTTT	CASSPGQGAGGELFF
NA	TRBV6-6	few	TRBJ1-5	TGTGCCAGCAGTTACGTCGTATCCAATCAGCCCCAGCATTTT	CASSYVVSNQPQHF
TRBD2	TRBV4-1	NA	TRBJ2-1	TGCGCCAGCAGCCAAGAGCGGGGGGCCCTAGACAATGAGCAGTTCTTC	CASSQERGALDNEQFF